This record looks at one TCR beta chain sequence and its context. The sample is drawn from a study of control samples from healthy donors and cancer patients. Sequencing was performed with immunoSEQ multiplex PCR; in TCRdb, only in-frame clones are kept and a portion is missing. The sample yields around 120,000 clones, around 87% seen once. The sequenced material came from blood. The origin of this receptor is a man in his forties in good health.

Here the CDR3 DNA reads TGTGCCAGCAGTCCCGACCCGCGGAACCACGAGCAGTACTTC. This translates into CASSPDPRNHEQYF. The chain has TRBV6-5 and TRBJ2-7; D call uncertain. V gave up 5 bases and J gave up 5 bases, with 16 bases separating them. There are 14 residues in the CDR3. Germline V gene sequence: CDR1 MNHEY, CDR2 SVGAGI.